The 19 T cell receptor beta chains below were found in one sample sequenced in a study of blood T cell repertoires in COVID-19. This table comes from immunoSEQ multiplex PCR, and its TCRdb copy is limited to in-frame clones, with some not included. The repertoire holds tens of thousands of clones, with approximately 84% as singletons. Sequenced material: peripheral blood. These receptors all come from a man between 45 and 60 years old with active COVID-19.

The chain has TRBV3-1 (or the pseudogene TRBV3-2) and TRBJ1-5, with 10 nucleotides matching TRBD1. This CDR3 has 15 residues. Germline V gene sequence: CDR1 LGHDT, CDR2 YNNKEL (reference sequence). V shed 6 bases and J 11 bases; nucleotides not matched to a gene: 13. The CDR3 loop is CASRQSGTGVAAQHF. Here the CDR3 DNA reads TGTGCCAGCAGACAGTCCGGGACAGGGGTGGCTGCCCAGCATTTT.

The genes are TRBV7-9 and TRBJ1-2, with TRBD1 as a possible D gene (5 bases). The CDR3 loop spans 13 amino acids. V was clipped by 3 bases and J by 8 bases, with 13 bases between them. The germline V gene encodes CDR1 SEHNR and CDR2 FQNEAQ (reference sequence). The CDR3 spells CASSLEGRMGYTF. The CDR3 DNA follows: TGTGCCAGCAGCTTGGAGGGGCGCATGGGCTACACCTTC.

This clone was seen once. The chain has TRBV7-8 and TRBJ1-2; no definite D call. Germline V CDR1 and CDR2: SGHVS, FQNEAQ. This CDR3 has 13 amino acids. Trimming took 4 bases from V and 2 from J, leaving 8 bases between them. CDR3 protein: CASSSQENYGYTF. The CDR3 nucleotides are TGTGCCAGCAGCTCACAAGAAAACTATGGCTACACCTTC.

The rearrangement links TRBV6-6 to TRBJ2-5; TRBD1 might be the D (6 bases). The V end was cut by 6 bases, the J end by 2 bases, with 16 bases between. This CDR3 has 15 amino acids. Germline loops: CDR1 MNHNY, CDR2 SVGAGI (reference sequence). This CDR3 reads CASRPTGPAQETQYF. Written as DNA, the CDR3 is TGTGCCAGCAGACCCACAGGGCCCGCACAAGAGACCCAGTACTTC.

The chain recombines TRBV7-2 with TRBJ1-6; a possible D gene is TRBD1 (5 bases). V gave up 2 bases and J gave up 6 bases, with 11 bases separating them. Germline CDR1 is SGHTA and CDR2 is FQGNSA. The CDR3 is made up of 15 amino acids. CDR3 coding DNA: TGTGCCAGCAGCTTAATAGGGGTAGTTAATTCACCCCTCCACTTT. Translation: CASSLIGVVNSPLHF.

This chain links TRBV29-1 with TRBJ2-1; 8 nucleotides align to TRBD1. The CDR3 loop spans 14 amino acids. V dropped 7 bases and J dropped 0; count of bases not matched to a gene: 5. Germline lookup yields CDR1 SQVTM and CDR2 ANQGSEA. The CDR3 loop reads CSARDRSSYNEQFF. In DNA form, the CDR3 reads TGCAGCGCCAGGGACAGGAGCTCCTACAATGAGCAGTTCTTC.

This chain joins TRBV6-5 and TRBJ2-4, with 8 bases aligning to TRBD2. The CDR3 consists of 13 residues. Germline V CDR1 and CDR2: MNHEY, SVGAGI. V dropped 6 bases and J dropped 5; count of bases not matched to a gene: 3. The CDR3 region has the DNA TGTGCCAGCAGACGAGCGGGGGAAAACATTCAGTACTTC. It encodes CASRRAGENIQYF.

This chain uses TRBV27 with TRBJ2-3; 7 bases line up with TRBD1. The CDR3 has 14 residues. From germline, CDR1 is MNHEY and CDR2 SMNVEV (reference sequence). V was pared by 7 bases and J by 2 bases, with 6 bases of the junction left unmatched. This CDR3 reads CASKVGQNTDTQYF. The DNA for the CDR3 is TGTGCCAGCAAAGTGGGACAGAACACAGATACGCAGTATTTT.

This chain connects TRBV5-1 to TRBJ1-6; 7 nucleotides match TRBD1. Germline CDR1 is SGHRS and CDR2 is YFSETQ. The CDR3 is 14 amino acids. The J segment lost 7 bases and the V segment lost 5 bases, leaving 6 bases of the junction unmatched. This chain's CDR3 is CASREGQLNSPLHF. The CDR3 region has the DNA TGCGCCAGCAGGGAGGGACAGCTGAATTCACCCCTCCACTTT.

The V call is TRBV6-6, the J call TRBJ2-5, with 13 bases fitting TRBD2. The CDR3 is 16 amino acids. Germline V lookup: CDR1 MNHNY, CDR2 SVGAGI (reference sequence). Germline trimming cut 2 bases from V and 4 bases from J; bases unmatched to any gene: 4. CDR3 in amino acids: CASSYALAGGPETQYF. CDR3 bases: TGTGCCAGCAGTTACGCACTAGCGGGGGGGCCAGAGACCCAGTACTTC.

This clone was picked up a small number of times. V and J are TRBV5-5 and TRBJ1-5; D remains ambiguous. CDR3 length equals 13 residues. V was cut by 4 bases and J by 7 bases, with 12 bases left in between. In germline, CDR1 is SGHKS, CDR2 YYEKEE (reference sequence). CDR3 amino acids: CASSLDIFQPQHF. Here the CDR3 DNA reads TGTGCCAGCAGCCTCGACATTTTCCAGCCCCAGCATTTT.

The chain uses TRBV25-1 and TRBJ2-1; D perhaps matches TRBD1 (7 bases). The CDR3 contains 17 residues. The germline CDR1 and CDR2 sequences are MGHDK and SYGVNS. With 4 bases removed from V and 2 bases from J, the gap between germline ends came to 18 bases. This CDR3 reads CASSGGDSFQTYNEQFF. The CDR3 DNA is TGTGCCAGCAGTGGGGGGGACAGTTTTCAAACCTACAATGAGCAGTTCTTC.

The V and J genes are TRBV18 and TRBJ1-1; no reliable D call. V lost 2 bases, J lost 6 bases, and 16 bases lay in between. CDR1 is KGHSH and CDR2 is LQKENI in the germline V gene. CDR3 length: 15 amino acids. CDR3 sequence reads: CASSPFTVSIAEAFF. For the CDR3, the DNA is TGTGCCAGCTCACCATTTACGGTGAGTATCGCTGAAGCTTTCTTT.

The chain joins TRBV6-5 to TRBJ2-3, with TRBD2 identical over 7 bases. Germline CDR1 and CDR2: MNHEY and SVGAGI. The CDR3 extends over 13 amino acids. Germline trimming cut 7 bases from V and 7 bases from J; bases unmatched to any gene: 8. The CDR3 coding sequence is TGTGCCAGCACCTCCGGACTAGGCAATACGCAGTATTTT. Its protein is CASTSGLGNTQYF.

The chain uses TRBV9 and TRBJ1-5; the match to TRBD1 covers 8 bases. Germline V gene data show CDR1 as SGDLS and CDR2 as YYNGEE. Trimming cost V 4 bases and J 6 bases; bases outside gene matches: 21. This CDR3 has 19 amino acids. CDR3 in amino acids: CASSPRLTRDRFFGQPQHF. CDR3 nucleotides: TGTGCCAGCAGCCCCCGATTAACCAGGGACAGGTTTTTCGGTCAGCCCCAGCATTTT.

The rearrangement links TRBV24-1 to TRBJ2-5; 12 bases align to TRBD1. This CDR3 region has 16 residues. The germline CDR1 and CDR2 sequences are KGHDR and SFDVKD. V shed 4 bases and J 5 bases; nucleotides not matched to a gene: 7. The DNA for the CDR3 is TGTGCCACCAGTGACCCGGGACAGGGGGCTGGTGAGACCCAGTACTTC. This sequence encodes CATSDPGQGAGETQYF.

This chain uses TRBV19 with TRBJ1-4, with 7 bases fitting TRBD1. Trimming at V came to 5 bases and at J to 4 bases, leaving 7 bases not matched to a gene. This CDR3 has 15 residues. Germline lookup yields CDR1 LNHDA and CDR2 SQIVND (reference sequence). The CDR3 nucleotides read TGTGCCAGTAGTGCCTGGGACAGCCGTAATGAAAAACTGTTTTTT. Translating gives CASSAWDSRNEKLFF.

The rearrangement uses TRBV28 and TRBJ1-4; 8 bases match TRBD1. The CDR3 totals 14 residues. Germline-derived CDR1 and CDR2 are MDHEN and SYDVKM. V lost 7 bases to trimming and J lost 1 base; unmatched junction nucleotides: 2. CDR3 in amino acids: CASITGGTNEKLFF. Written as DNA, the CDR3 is TGTGCCAGCATAACAGGGGGAACTAATGAAAAACTGTTTTTT.

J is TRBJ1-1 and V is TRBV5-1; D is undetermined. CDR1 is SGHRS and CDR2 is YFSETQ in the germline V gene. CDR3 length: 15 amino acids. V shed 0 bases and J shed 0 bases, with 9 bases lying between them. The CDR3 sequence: CASSLVGGMNTEAFF. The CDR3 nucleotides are TGCGCCAGCAGCTTGGTAGGAGGTATGAACACTGAAGCTTTCTTT.